Shown below are 23 T cell receptor beta chains from a single sample sequenced in a study of CD8+ T cells in alopecia areata. Treatment here: oral pan-JAK inhibitor, 5-10 mg twice daily. Sequencing templates came from extracted RNA that was reverse transcribed into cDNA. Clones were read by immunoSEQ multiplex PCR, and TCRdb kept only the in-frame ones, dropping some. The table records about 120,000 clones, 56% of them present only once. Sequenced here: CD4+ T cells sorted from blood, sampled at week 24, from a patient treated with tofacitinib. These receptors originate from a human donor with alopecia areata.

This clone turned up a few times. The chain joins TRBV6-5 to TRBJ1-2; 9 bases agree with TRBD1. Germline V gene sequence: CDR1 MNHEY, CDR2 SVGAGI. The length of the CDR3 is 14 residues. V lost 5 bases to trimming and J lost 2 bases; unmatched junction nucleotides: 3. CDR3 sequence: CASSPGTGNYGYTF. The CDR3 DNA reads TGTGCCAGCAGTCCCGGGACAGGGAACTATGGCTACACCTTC.

The V and J genes are TRBV6-6 and TRBJ2-7; TRBD1 matches at 8 bases. The CDR3 length is 14 residues. The germline V gene has CDR1 MNHNY and CDR2 SVGAGI (reference sequence). Trimming at V came to 7 bases and at J to 0 bases, leaving 5 bases not matched to a gene. CDR3 sequence (DNA): TGTGCCAGCATTAAAACAGGGGGCTCCTACGAGCAGTACTTC. This encodes CASIKTGGSYEQYF.

The chain couples TRBV5-1 to TRBJ2-1; TRBD2 might be the D (5 bases). The CDR3 contains 13 residues. The germline V gene encodes CDR1 SGHRS and CDR2 YFSETQ. Trimming took off 6 bases at V and 5 bases at J, with 12 bases between the two ends. CDR3 coding DNA: TGCGCCAGCAATCGGGGTGCGGACAATGAGCAGTTCTTC. This encodes CASNRGADNEQFF.

The genes are TRBV11-2 and TRBJ1-2; D might be TRBD1 (5 bases). CDR1 SGHAT and CDR2 FQNNGV come from the germline V gene. The CDR3 is 14 amino acids. The V and J ends lost 5 bases and 5 bases respectively, with 15 bases between them. CDR3 coding DNA: TGTGCCAGCAGCCCCGCGGGGGTTCTATATGGCTACACCTTC. Its protein product is CASSPAGVLYGYTF.

The chain combines TRBV9 with TRBJ2-1; 7 nucleotides agree with TRBD2. With 6 bases clipped from V and 1 base from J, the junction kept 7 bases outside the gene matches. The CDR3 loop spans 15 amino acids. Germline CDR1 SGDLS, CDR2 YYNGEE. The CDR3 DNA is TGTGCCAGCACCCCCGGGGGGTCGTCCTACAATGAGCAGTTCTTC. The encoded protein is CASTPGGSSYNEQFF.

This clone was found once. At one end the junction does not follow the germline gene, possibly because of a read error. The chain is built from TRBV7-2 and TRBJ2-5; the match to TRBD1 covers 8 bases. CDR1 is SGHTA, CDR2 FQGNSA, per germline. The CDR3 loop spans 14 amino acids. CDR3 protein: CVSSTRQGAAPSYF. CDR3 nucleotides: TGTGTCAGCAGCACCCGGCAGGGGGCGGCCCCCTCGTACTTC. Combining the CDR3 with reference TRBV7-2 and TRBJ2-5 gives the whole variable domain GAGVSQSPSNKVTEKGKDVELRCDPISGHTALYWYRQSLGQGLEFLIYFQGNSAPDKSGLPSDRFSAERTGGSVSTLTIQRTQQEDSAVYLCVSSTRQGAAPSYFGPGTRLLVL.

This chain uses TRBV5-1 with TRBJ2-5; 7 bases line up with TRBD1. The length of the CDR3 is 14 residues. Germline V gives CDR1 SGHRS, CDR2 YFSETQ. Germline trimming cut 4 bases from V and 2 bases from J; bases unmatched to any gene: 5. In DNA form, the CDR3 reads TGCGCCAGCAGCCAAGGGACAGCTCAAGAGACCCAGTACTTC. Encoded protein: CASSQGTAQETQYF.

The chain employs TRBV29-1 and TRBJ2-3, with 8 bases identical to TRBD2. V shed 5 bases, J shed 4 bases, and the junction held 14 bases outside the gene matches. CDR1 SQVTM and CDR2 ANQGSEA come from the germline V gene. The CDR3 is 16 amino acids. For the CDR3, the DNA is TGCAGCGTTCTGGGGACCGGGACTAGAGGTGCAGATACGCAGTATTTT. Protein sequence: CSVLGTGTRGADTQYF.

On this clone: An end of the junction does not agree with germline; a read error may underlie this. V gene TRBV29-1 combines with J gene TRBJ1-1, with 7 bases matching TRBD1. Germline V gene lookup returns CDR1 SQVTM and CDR2 ANQGSEA. The CDR3 extends over 13 amino acids. Here the CDR3 reads CSVAEDRVTGVPF. CDR3 DNA sequence: TGCAGCGTTGCTGAAGACAGGGTGACGGGGGTACCTTTT. Full variable domain (remainder filled in from reference TRBV29-1 and TRBJ1-1): SAVISQKPSRDICQRGTSLTIQCQVDSQVTMMFWYRQQPGQSLTLIATANQGSEATYESGFVIDKFPISRPNLTFSTLTVSNMSPEDSSIYLCSVAEDRVTGVPFGQGTRLTVV.

The rearrangement joins TRBV30 to TRBJ1-2; weak D call: TRBD1 (5 bases). CDR1 and CDR2 from the germline V gene are GTSNPN and SVGIG (reference sequence). The CDR3 is 13 amino acids. V lost 8 bases, J lost 3 bases, and 16 bases lay in between. The CDR3 loop reads CARHPGAHYGYTF. DNA for the CDR3: TGTGCCCGGCACCCCGGGGCTCACTATGGCTACACCTTC.

This clone has only a few counts. The chain couples TRBV29-1 to TRBJ2-7; 9 nucleotides match TRBD2. Germline CDR1 is SQVTM and CDR2 is ANQGSEA. J was trimmed by 6 bases and V by 7 bases; bases with no gene match: 7. This CDR3 region has 12 residues. CDR3 loop: CSGGTSSREQYF. Written as DNA, the CDR3 is TGCAGCGGGGGGACTAGCTCTCGCGAGCAGTACTTC.

The chain joins TRBV15 to TRBJ1-1; no reliable D call. The ends were cut back, 2 bases at V and 1 base at J, with 8 bases in the middle. In germline, CDR1 is LNHNV, CDR2 YYDKDF (reference sequence). The CDR3 sequence is 14 residues long. As DNA, the CDR3 is TGTGCCACCAGCAGACCGGCTCAGAACACTGAAGCTTTCTTT. Amino acids: CATSRPAQNTEAFF.

The chain links TRBV27 to TRBJ2-1; 10 bases fit TRBD2. Per germline, CDR1 MNHEY and CDR2 SMNVEV (reference sequence). Unmatched junction bases numbered 9, after V lost 5 bases and J lost 5 bases. This CDR3 has 16 residues. The CDR3 bases are TGTGCCAGCAGTCCCCTAGCGGGGGACGTAAACAATGAGCAGTTCTTC. Its protein product is CASSPLAGDVNNEQFF.

The chain carries TRBV5-4 and TRBJ2-1; D not resolved. Germline V gene data show CDR1 as SGHNT and CDR2 as YYREEE (reference sequence). The CDR3 loop spans 12 amino acids. V shed 5 bases and J shed 5 bases, with 8 bases lying between them. This chain's CDR3 is CASRSDHNEQFF. CDR3 in DNA: TGTGCCAGCAGGTCAGACCACAATGAGCAGTTCTTC.

This clone came up once. This chain joins TRBV4-2 and TRBJ2-3; D gene unclear. The CDR3 is 16 amino acids. The V end lost 0 bases, the J end lost 0 bases, and 10 bases lay between the germline ends. Germline loops: CDR1 LGHNA, CDR2 YNFKEQ. CDR3 region: CASSQDVASSTDTQYF. The CDR3 bases are TGTGCCAGCAGCCAAGATGTCGCATCTAGCACAGATACGCAGTATTTT.

This clone turned up a few times. The CDR3 DNA reads TGTGCCTGGAGTGTGGAGAGCCCGGGGCAGCCCCAGCATTTT. It yields the protein CAWSVESPGQPQHF. V and J are TRBV30 and TRBJ1-5, with unresolved D. This CDR3 has 14 amino acids. V was pared by 0 bases and J by 7 bases, with 13 bases between. Germline lookup yields CDR1 GTSNPN and CDR2 SVGIG (reference sequence).

This clone was observed a few times. The chain combines TRBV7-9 with TRBJ2-5, with D tentatively TRBD2 (5 bases). The germline CDR1 and CDR2 sequences are SEHNR and FQNEAQ (reference sequence). Trimming removed 5 bases from V and 4 bases from J, with 11 bases in between. This CDR3 is 13 amino acids long. Here the CDR3 DNA reads TGTGCCAGCAGCCCCAGCGGAATAGAGACCCAGTACTTC. As protein: CASSPSGIETQYF.

This clone was found a few times. The genes are TRBV10-3 and TRBJ2-3; possible D gene TRBD1, 5 bases. Germline values: CDR1 ENHRY, CDR2 SYGVKD. Trimming took off 7 bases at V and 6 bases at J, with 14 bases between the two ends. The CDR3 runs 13 residues. The CDR3 loop reads CAIMLQGDDTQYF. The DNA of the CDR3 is TGTGCCATCATGCTCCAGGGTGACGATACGCAGTATTTT.

This clone was seen only a few times. The rearrangement links TRBV4-2 to TRBJ2-3; D is perhaps TRBD1 (6 bases). The CDR3 is 16 amino acids. Germline lookup yields CDR1 LGHNA and CDR2 YNFKEQ. Trimming pared 5 bases from V and 2 bases from J, leaving 17 bases between. CDR3 in DNA: TGTGCCAGCAGCATCCACCACAGGGAAATCACAGATACGCAGTATTTT. Protein product: CASSIHHREITDTQYF.

This clone was seen once. The chain combines TRBV5-4 with TRBJ1-6, with D tentatively TRBD1 (5 bases). Trimming pared 0 bases from V and 6 bases from J, leaving 10 bases between. There are 15 residues in the CDR3. Germline values: CDR1 SGHNT, CDR2 YYREEE (reference sequence). The CDR3 region has the DNA TGTGCCAGCAGCTTGGAGACAGCGGTTAATTCACCCCTCCACTTT. Encoded protein: CASSLETAVNSPLHF.

The chain links TRBV2 to TRBJ2-1; 9 nucleotides line up with TRBD1. Unmatched junction bases numbered 7, after V lost 8 bases and J lost 8 bases. Germline V gives CDR1 SNHLY, CDR2 FYNNEI. The CDR3 sequence is 13 residues long. Here the CDR3 reads CASARDREHEQFF. The CDR3 nucleotides read TGTGCCAGCGCCAGGGACAGGGAACATGAGCAGTTCTTC.

The chain carries TRBV2 and TRBJ1-5; 9 nucleotides match TRBD1. The CDR3 covers 13 residues. Germline values: CDR1 SNHLY, CDR2 FYNNEI. V shed 7 bases, J shed 4 bases, and the junction held 2 bases outside the gene matches. The CDR3 here is CASKTGGNQPQHF. The CDR3 DNA reads as TGTGCCAGCAAGACAGGGGGAAATCAGCCCCAGCATTTT.

The V call is TRBV27, the J call TRBJ2-5; D is possibly TRBD1 (6 bases). Germline-derived CDR1 and CDR2 are MNHEY and SMNVEV (reference sequence). Trimming took off 8 bases at V and 2 bases at J, with 12 bases between the two ends. The CDR3 is made up of 13 amino acids. The CDR3 bases are TGTGCCAGCTCGAGACAGGAGCAAGAGACCCAGTACTTC. It translates to CASSRQEQETQYF.